A single T cell receptor (beta chain) is shown here with its context. This sample stems from a study of long-term antiretroviral therapy in people with HIV. The run of the v3.0 immunoSEQ assay was at survey level. Sequencing was performed with immunoSEQ multiplex PCR; in TCRdb, only in-frame clones are kept and a portion is missing. This table has 25,000 to 35,000 clones, 80% to 90% appearing once. This CDR3 spans 17 amino acids. The V end was cut by 4 bases, the J end by 0 bases, with 15 bases between. Germline-derived CDR1 and CDR2 are LGHNA and YSLEER. The source is a man younger than 30 with HIV. The chain joins TRBV4-3 to TRBJ2-2; tentatively, D is TRBD1 or TRBD2 (5 bases each). The sample consisted of unsorted PBMCs, taken 0.8 years before starting antiretroviral therapy. Here the CDR3 DNA reads TGCGCCAGCAGCCCCCGGTTTGGGGGTGCGAACACCGGGGAGCTGTTTTTT. Encoded protein: CASSPRFGGANTGELFF.